This section outlines one TCR beta chain sequence together with its context. The sample originates from a study of T cells after somatic rescue of genetic block. TCRdb's table, derived via immunoSEQ multiplex PCR, lists solely in-frame clones and lacks some. The repertoire holds 15,000 or so clones, with more than 65% as singletons. The TCR sequence derives from a boy aged 5-17 years. Sample: peripheral blood mononuclear cells (PBMCs).

CDR3 sequence: CASSYSTGQGRAFF. CDR3 sequence (DNA): TGTGCCAGCAGTTACTCGACCGGACAGGGGAGAGCTTTCTTT. The rearrangement joins TRBV6-6 to TRBJ1-1; TRBD1 matches 9 bases. Trimming took 0 bases from V and 10 from J; bases not matched to a gene: 6. This CDR3 contains 14 residues. CDR1 MNHNY and CDR2 SVGAGI come from the germline V gene (reference sequence).